This T cell receptor beta chain was recorded in a study of T-cell reconstitution after alpha-beta-depleted transplantation in children (dated by TCRdb to 2015 to 2016). At the level of the whole study: Using TCR repertoire profiling, the study quantitatively followed how T-cell immune reconstitution unfolded in children after TCRalphabeta/CD19-depleted allogeneic hematopoietic cell transplantation. Overall study results and their limits: The frequencies of hyperexpanded clones fell over the following months, and after one year, T-cell counts and TCRbeta diversity were mostly attributed to newly produced T cells. The apparently early recovery of alphabetaT-cell counts about two months after transplant reportedly depended on only several hundred rapidly expanded clones that came from non-depleted graft cells. In some patients, the high TCRbeta diversity seen at day 60 was put down to recipient T cells and intrathymic progenitors that had survived conditioning.

Based on the germline V gene (reference sequence), the CDR1 and CDR2 sequences are SGHNT and YYREEE. The CDR3 contains 14 residues, cysteine and phenylalanine counted. Only the CDR3 DNA stays, 42 bases, in frame from base 1. The V and J ends are trimmed by 3 bases and 0 bases, leaving 4 bases between them. This clonotype was observed a handful of times. Its antigen has not been determined. Base qualities are not provided; no much larger clone lies one nucleotide away. Libraries were made using PCR. Reads for this sample came from an Illumina HiSeq 2500. TCR libraries were prepared with molecular barcoding, using unique molecular identifiers to normalize TCRbeta repertoire quantification. Starting from the raw public reads, TCRdb applied fastp trimming at Q25, assembled clones with MiXCR and retained in-frame beta chains. Here each entry gathers all rows of one CDR3 protein and keeps the most common genes and DNA. The sample includes approximately 500,000 distinct CDR3 sequences, with more than 9% observed a single time. About 2% of the sample belongs to the ten largest clones.

Interpreted using the paper, the treatment or condition label stands for: allogeneic hematopoietic cell transplantation with graft depleted of TCRalphabeta T cells and CD19 B cells. The transplant recipients were children given TCRalphabeta/CD19-depleted allogeneic hematopoietic cell grafts. Sequencing was performed on PBMCs, taken before TCRalphabeta/CD19-depleted stem cell transplant. This clonotype originated in a child under 10 years old with inherited bone marrow failure, due to receive a stem cell transplant. The rearrangement joined TRBV5-4 to TRBJ2-6, with no confidently assigned D gene. The CDR3 here reads CASSYHSGANVLTF. The base sequence is TGTGCCAGCAGCTACCACTCTGGGGCCAACGTCCTGACTTTC. Full variable domain (CDR3 extended with the reference TRBV5-4 and TRBJ2-6 proteins): ETGVTQSPTHLIKTRGQQVTLRCSSQSGHNTVSWYQQALGQGPQFIFQYYREEENGRGNFPPRFSGLQFPNYSSELNVNALELDDSALYLCASSYHSGANVLTFGAGSRLTVL.